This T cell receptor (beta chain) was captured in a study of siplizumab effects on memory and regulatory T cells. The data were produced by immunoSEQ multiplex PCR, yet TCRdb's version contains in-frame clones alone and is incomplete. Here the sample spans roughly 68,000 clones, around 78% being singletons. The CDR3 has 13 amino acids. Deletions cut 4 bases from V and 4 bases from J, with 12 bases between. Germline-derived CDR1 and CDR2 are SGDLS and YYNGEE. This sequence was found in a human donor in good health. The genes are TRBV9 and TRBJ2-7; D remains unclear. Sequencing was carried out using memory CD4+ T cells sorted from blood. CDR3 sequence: CASSTDLGYEQYF. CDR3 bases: TGTGCCAGCAGCACCGACCTCGGATACGAGCAGTACTTC.